This T cell receptor beta chain was obtained from a study of immune cell composition in non-small cell lung cancer. Findings and caveats of the study: Lung squamous cell carcinoma tumours had significantly higher top 10 clone scores and productive clonality than lung adenocarcinoma. Squamous carcinomas (approximately 75%) more often had tumour-associated clones >0.5% than adenocarcinomas (roughly 33%). No significant correlation existed between pack-years smoked and tumour clonality.

Regarding this clone: As yet, its antigen is unknown.

Sequenced by immunoSEQ multiplex PCR; TCRdb stores in-frame clones only, minus some. Seen here are approximately 8,000 clones, around 82% observed once, and the top ten hold about an eighth. This TCR was recovered from a human donor with non-small cell lung cancer. Input material: lung tumor tissue.

The CDR3 region is CASIVGWRTNTEAFF. The CDR3 coding sequence is TGCGCCAGCATCGTCGGTTGGCGTACGAACACTGAAGCTTTCTTT. The chain employs TRBV10-2 and TRBJ1-1, with D unclear. The CDR3 has 15 amino acids. The germline V and J ends were trimmed by 7 bases and 1 base, with 16 bases remaining between them. Germline V gives CDR1 WSHSY, CDR2 SAAADI.